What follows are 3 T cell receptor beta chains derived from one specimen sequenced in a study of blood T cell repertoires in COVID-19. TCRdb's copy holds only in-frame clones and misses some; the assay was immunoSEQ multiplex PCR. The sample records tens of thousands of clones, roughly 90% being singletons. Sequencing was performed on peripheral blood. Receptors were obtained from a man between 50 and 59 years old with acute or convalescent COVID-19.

The CDR3 DNA follows: TGTGCCAGCAGCTTCGGGCGAACGGGGGCTGAAGCTTTCTTT. It specifies CASSFGRTGAEAFF. This rearrangement joins TRBV7-2 to TRBJ1-1; D possibly corresponds to TRBD1 (5 bases). CDR1 is SGHTA, CDR2 FQGNSA, per germline. The CDR3 runs to 14 residues. The V end was cut by 3 bases, the J end by 6 bases, with 14 bases between.

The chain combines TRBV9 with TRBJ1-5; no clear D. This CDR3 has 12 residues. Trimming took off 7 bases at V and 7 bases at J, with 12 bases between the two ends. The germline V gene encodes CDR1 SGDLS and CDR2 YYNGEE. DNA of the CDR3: TGTGCCAGCGCCCGGGGTGTCCAGCCCCAGCATTTT. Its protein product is CASARGVQPQHF.

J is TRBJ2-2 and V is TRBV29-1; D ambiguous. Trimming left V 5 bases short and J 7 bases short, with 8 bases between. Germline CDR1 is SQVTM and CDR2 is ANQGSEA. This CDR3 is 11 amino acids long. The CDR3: CSVNGGGELFF. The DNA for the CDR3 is TGCAGCGTTAACGGCGGCGGGGAGCTGTTTTTT.